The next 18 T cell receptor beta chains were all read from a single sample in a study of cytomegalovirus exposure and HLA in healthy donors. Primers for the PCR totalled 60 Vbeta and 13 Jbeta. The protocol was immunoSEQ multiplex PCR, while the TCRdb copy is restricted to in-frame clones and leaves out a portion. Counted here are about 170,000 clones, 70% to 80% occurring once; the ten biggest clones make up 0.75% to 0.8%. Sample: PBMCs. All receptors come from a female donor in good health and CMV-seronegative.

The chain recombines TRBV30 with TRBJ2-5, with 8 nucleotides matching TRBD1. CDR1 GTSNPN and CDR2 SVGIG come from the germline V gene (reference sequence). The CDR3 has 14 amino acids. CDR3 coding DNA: TGTGCTACAGACCCAGGGGGCAGGTCGGAGACCCAGTACTTC. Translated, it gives CATDPGGRSETQYF. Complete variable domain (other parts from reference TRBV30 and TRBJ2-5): SQTIHQWPATLVQPVGSPLSLECTVEGTSNPNLYWYRQAAGRGLQLLFYSVGIGQISSEVPQNLSASRPQDRQFILSSKKLLLSDSGFYLCATDPGGRSETQYFGPGTRLLVL.

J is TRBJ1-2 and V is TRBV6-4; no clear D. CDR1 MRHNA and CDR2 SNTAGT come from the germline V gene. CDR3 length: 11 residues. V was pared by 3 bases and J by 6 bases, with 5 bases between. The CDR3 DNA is TGTGCCAGCAGTGAGAGGGATGGCTACACCTTC. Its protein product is CASSERDGYTF.

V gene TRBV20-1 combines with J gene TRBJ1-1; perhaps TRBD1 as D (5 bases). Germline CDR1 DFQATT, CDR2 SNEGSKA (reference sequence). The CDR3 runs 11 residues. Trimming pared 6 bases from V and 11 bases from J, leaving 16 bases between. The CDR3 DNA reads TGCAGTGCCCAGCGCAGGGTCTTGGCTTTCTTT. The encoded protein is CSAQRRVLAFF.

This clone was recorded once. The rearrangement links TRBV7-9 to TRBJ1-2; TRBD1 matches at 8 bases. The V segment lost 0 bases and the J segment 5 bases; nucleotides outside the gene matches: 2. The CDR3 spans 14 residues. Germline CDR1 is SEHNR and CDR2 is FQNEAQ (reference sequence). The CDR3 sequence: CASSLADREYGYTF. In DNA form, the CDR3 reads TGTGCCAGCAGCTTAGCGGACAGGGAGTATGGCTACACCTTC.

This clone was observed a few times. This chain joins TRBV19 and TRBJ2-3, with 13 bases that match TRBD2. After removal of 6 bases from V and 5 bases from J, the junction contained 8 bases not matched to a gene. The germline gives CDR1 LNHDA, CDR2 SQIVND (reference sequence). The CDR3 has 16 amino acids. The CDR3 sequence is CASRSYGTSGVDTQYF. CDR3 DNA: TGTGCCAGTAGATCGTACGGGACTAGCGGGGTAGATACGCAGTATTTT.

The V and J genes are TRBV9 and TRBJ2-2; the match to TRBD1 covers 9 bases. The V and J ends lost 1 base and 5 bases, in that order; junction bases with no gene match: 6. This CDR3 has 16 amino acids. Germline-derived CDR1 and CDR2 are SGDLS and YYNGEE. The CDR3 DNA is TGTGCCAGCAGCGTAACAGGGGGCCTGTCAACCGGGGAGCTGTTTTTT. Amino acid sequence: CASSVTGGLSTGELFF.

The CDR3 here is CATSRAGRQRKRVGYGYTF. CDR3 coding DNA: TGTGCCACCAGCAGAGCCGGGAGGCAGCGAAAAAGGGTGGGCTATGGCTACACCTTC. This chain connects TRBV15 to TRBJ1-2; D call uncertain. V was cut by 1 base and J by 4 bases, with 25 bases left in between. The germline gives CDR1 LNHNV, CDR2 YYDKDF (reference sequence). This CDR3 comprises 19 residues.

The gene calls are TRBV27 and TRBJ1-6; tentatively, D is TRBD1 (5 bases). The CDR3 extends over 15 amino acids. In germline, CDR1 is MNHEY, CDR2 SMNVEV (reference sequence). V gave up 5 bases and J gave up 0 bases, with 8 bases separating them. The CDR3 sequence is CASSPRGSYNSPLHF. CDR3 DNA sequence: TGTGCCAGCAGTCCTAGGGGCTCCTATAATTCACCCCTCCACTTT.

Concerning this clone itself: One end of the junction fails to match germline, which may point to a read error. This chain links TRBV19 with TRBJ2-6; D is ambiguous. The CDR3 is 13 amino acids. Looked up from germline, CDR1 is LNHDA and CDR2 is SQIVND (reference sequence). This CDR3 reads CASLELWANGLTF. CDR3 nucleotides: TGTGCCAGTCTTGAACTCTGGGCCAACGGCCTGACTTTC.

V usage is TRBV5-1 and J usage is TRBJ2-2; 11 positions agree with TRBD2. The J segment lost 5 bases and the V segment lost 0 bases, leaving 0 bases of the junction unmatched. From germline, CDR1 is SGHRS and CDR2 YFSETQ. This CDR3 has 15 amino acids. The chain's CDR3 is CASSLGTSGTGELFF. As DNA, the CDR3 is TGCGCCAGCAGCTTGGGGACTAGCGGGACCGGGGAGCTGTTTTTT.

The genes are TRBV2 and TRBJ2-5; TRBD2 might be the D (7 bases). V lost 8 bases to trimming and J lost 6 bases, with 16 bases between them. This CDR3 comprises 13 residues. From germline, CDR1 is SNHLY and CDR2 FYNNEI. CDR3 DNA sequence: TGTGCCAGCCGAGGGGGGGGCCCGAAGACCCAGTACTTC. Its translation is CASRGGGPKTQYF.

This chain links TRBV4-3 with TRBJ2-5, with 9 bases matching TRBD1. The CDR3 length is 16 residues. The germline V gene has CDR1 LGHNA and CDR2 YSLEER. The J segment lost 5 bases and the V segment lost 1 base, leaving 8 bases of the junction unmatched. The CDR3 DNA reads TGCGCCAGCAGCCAAGGAGGGACAGGGCGTATGGAGACCCAGTACTTC. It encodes CASSQGGTGRMETQYF.

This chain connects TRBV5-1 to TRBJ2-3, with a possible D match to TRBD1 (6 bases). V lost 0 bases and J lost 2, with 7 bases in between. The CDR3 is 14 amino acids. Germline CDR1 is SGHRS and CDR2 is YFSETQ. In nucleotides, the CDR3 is TGCGCCAGCAGCTTGGGGGACATCACAGATACGCAGTATTTT. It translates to CASSLGDITDTQYF.

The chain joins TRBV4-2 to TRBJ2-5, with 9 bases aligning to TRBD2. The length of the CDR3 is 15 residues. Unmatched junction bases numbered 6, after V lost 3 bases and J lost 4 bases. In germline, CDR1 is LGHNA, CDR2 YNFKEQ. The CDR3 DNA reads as TGTGCCAGCAGCCAGGCAGCTAGCGGGGTAGAGACCCAGTACTTC. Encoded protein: CASSQAASGVETQYF.

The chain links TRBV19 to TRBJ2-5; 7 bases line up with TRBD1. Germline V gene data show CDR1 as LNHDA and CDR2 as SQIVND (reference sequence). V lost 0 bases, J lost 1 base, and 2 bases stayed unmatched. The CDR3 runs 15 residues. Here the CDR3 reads CASSIDNRGQETQYF. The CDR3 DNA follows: TGTGCCAGTAGTATAGATAACAGGGGCCAAGAGACCCAGTACTTC.

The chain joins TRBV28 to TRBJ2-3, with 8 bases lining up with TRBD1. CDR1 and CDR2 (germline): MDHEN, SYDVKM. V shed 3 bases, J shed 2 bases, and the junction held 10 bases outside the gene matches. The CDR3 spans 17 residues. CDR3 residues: CASSFGGQGHNTDTQYF. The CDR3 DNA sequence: TGTGCCAGCAGTTTTGGAGGACAGGGCCACAACACAGATACGCAGTATTTT.

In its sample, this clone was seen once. CDR3 residues: CAISEESGQSGYTF. The CDR3 nucleotides are TGTGCCATCAGTGAGGAGTCGGGACAGAGTGGCTACACCTTC. V usage is TRBV10-3 and J usage is TRBJ1-2; the match to TRBD1 covers 7 bases. This CDR3 spans 14 amino acids. V shed 2 bases and J 7 bases; nucleotides not matched to a gene: 7. CDR1 and CDR2 (germline): ENHRY, SYGVKD.

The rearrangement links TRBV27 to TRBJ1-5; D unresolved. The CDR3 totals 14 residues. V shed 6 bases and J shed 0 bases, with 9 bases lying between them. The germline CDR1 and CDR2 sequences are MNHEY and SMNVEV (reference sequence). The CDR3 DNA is TGTGCCAGCAGCCCCGTATATAGCAATCAGCCCCAGCATTTT. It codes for CASSPVYSNQPQHF.